The entry below gives a single T cell receptor (beta chain) sequence along with its context. Its antigen is unknown. Per-base quality was not reported, and no clone a single base away is much larger than it. The immunoSEQ Assay was used to sequence TCRbeta CDR3 regions. After extraction, genomic DNA underwent amplification by bias-controlled multiplex PCR, followed by high-throughput sequencing. Per the source publication's procedure: Collapsing and filtering of sequences were performed to quantify the absolute abundance of each unique TCRbeta CDR3 region. T cell fraction was estimated by normalizing TCRbeta template counts to usable DNA, with usable DNA measured through amplification of reference genes found in all nucleated cells. Repertoire TCRs were annotated as SARS-CoV-2-specific by exact matching of V gene, CDR3 amino acid sequence and J gene to a known reactive TCR set. MIRA supplied the reference SARS-CoV-2 TCR set, which was filtered for enrichment in COVID-19-positive ImmuneCODE repertoires so that public or cross-reactive TCRs were removed. Using the MIRA antigens, annotated TCRs were further analysed by specific ORF or by position within an ORF. Breadth was defined as annotated unique rearrangements over total unique productive rearrangements; depth was the summed frequency of those rearrangements. TCR breadth was compared between groups using two-sided Wilcoxon rank-sum tests. TCRdb provides this immuneACCESS table in a form limited to in-frame rearrangements. Some clones are lacking; in checked studies, under half of them reflect an unresolved V gene, and why the rest are absent is not known. That table gives V, J and clone size, and the DNA gave D and trimming. For this sample the table gives 430,000 or so clones, of which roughly nine tenths were detected only once. Of the sample, approximately 2.5% falls within the top ten clones.

The data were taken from a study of Ad26.COV2.S vaccination and SARS-CoV-2 variants (dated by TCRdb to the early 2020s). Broadly, across the study: Donors in the vaccine arm were drawn from COV1001, a phase I-IIa trial of Ad26.COV2.S in healthy adults that was multicentre, randomized, double-blind and placebo-controlled. Ad26.COV2.S was given intramuscularly at 5x10^10 or 1x10^11 viral particles, as a single shot or as two shots 56 days apart. The specificity and breadth of SARS-CoV-2-reactive T cell receptors after Ad26.COV2.S vaccination were assessed by TCRbeta repertoire sequencing. The TCR-sequenced set comprised approximately 30 samples: roughly 19 Ad26.COV2.S vaccine recipients, 5 placebo recipients and 8 SARS-CoV-2 convalescent individuals. Trial participants were randomized into five groups of five: low-dose or high-dose Ad26.COV2.S given once or twice, or placebo on both occasions. Blinding of investigators to trial group allocation was maintained during experiments and outcome assessment.

Reading the label with the study, this specimen's treatment or condition is: about 20 received Ad26.COV2.S at low or high dose, single or two shots; roughly five received placebo; per-sample allocation not given. Repertoires of vaccine and placebo recipients were sequenced from samples taken on day 63 after the first injection. In Cohort 1b, around 23 adults aged 18-55 years were enrolled at a single site in Boston, USA, between 29 July and 7 August 2020. Ad26.COV2.S consisted of a replication-incompetent adenovirus type 26 vector by which a prefusion-stabilized SARS-CoV-2 spike protein from the original Wuhan strain was expressed. What the research found in general, with its limitations: Substantial breadth of spike-specific CD8+ and CD4+ T cell responses was reported after vaccination. The study was not powered for comparison of responses between vaccine doses or regimens. Spike-specific TCR breadth was higher in Ad26.COV2.S recipients than in placebo recipients (P = 0.0014). Comparable non-spike TCR breadth was observed between vaccine and placebo recipients, consistent with only spike being contained in the vaccine. It was noted by the authors that total T cell responses may have been underestimated by the TCR breadth and depth analyses.

The CDR3 runs 16 amino acids, cysteine and phenylalanine included. The kept DNA is CDR3 alone, 48 bases in frame from the first base. The germline V gene (reference sequence) yields LGHDT for CDR1 and YNNKEL for CDR2. V sheds 0 bases and J sheds 3 bases, leaving 14 bases between their ends. The sequence was collected from a person aged 18 to 65 who received the Ad26.COV2.S COVID-19 vaccine or a placebo. The sample consisted of peripheral blood, taken in a trial of Ad26.COV2.S vaccine versus placebo. The chain links TRBV3-1 (or the pseudogene TRBV3-2) with TRBJ1-2; TRBD1 is a weak D gene call, 5 bases matching. The DNA sequence is TGTGCCAGCAGCCAAGAATCAGGGCCTGGGTACTATGGCTACACCTTC. The resulting protein is CASSQESGPGYYGYTF.